This T cell receptor beta chain was profiled in a study of T cells after yellow fever vaccination. Overall study context: In the case of low-cell-number fractions, SMART-Seq v4 Ultra Low Input was used for preparation.

Study results and caveats: Sorted repertoires could include abundant contaminating clonotypes from bulk cells. The booster response re-showed most primary clones: over 95% CD4, around 87% CD8.

The germline V gene has CDR1 SGHTA and CDR2 FQGNSA. V was pared by 2 bases and J by 6 bases, with 6 bases of the junction left unmatched. CDR3 length: 15 residues. There are many counts of this clonotype. Its antigen is still unknown. The authors made TCR cDNA by 5'RACE template switching, adding a universal primer site and UMIs. TCRdb fed the 5' RACE reads into MiXCR, producing one record per CDR3 protein. The sample lists roughly 340,000 distinct CDR3 sequences; roughly 4.3% were seen once. Here the sequenced sample was PBMCs, taken 5 days after the yellow fever booster vaccination. The chain carries TRBV7-2 and TRBJ2-4; the match to TRBD1 covers 8 bases. The receptor was derived from a young man who received the YFV17D yellow fever vaccine. The CDR3 loop reads CASSLRGQGGNIQYF. CDR3 DNA sequence: TGTGCCAGCAGCTTAAGAGGACAGGGAGGAAACATTCAGTACTTC.